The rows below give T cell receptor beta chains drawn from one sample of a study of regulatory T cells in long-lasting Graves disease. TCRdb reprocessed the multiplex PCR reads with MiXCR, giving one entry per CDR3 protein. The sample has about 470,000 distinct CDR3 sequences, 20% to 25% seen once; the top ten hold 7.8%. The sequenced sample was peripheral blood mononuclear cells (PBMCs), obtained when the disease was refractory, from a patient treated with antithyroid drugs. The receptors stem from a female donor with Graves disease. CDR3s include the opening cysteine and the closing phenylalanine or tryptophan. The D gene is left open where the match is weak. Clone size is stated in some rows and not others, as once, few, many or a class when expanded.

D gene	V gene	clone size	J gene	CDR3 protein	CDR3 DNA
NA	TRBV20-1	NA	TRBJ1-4	CSARDGRNEKLFF	TGCAGTGCTAGAGATGGACGTAATGAAAAACTGTTTTTT
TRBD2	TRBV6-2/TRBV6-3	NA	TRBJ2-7	CASTLSASGAYEQYF	TGTGCCAGCACCCTTTCGGCTAGCGGGGCCTACGAGCAGTACTTC
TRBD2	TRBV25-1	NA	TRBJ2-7	CASSGTRSYEQYF	TGTGCCAGCAGTGGGACTAGAAGCTACGAGCAGTACTTC
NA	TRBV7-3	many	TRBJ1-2	CASSLTAGGDGYTF	TGTGCCAGCAGCTTAACGGCCGGGGGCGATGGCTACACCTTC
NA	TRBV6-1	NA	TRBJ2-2	CASSIAGELFF	TGTGCCAGCTCTATAGCCGGGGAGCTGTTTTTT
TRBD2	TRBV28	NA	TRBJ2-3	CASSLSWREKADTQYF	TGTGCCAGCAGTTTATCTTGGCGGGAGAAGGCAGATACGCAGTATTTT
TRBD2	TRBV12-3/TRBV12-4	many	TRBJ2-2	CASSPSSGRETGELFF	TGTGCCAGCAGTCCCTCTAGCGGGAGGGAGACCGGGGAGCTGTTTTTT
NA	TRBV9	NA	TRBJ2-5	CASSPSTVQETQYF	TGTGCCAGCAGCCCCTCGACTGTTCAAGAGACCCAGTACTTC
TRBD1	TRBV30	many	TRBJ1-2	CAWSGQGNYGYTF	TGTGCCTGGAGTGGACAGGGGAACTATGGCTACACCTTC
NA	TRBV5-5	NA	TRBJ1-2	CASSWTDQPNYGYTF	TGTGCCAGCAGCTGGACAGACCAACCTAACTATGGCTACACCTTC
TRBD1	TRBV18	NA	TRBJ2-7	CASSRTVATGDKTYEQYF	TGTGCCAGCTCACGGACTGTTGCCACAGGGGATAAGACCTACGAGCAGTACTTC
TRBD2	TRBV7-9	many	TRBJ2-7	CASSHAGVRSYEQYF	TGTGCCAGCAGCCACGCGGGGGTACGGTCCTACGAGCAGTACTTC
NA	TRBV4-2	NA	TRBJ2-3	CASSQTPRVLTDTQYF	TGTGCCAGCAGCCAGACCCCAAGGGTACTCACAGATACGCAGTATTTT
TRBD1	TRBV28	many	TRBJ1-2	CASNQGAVGYTF	TGTGCCAGCAATCAGGGGGCGGTGGGCTACACCTTC
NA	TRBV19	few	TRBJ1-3	CASTPADGNTIYF	TGTGCCAGTACCCCGGCGGATGGAAACACCATATATTTT
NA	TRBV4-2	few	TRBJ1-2	CASSQDRRQGSGYTF	TGTGCCAGCAGCCAAGACAGGAGGCAGGGAAGTGGCTACACCTTC
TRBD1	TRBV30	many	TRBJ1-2	CAWTTGTGVDYGYTF	TGTGCCTGGACCACCGGGACAGGGGTTGACTATGGCTACACCTTC
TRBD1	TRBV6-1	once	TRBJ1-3	CASSPRQGAGNTIYF	TGTGCCAGCAGCCCCCGACAGGGGGCGGGAAACACCATATATTTT
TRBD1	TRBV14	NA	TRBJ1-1	CASSHTGQGYTEAFF	TGTGCCAGCAGCCATACCGGACAGGGGTACACTGAAGCTTTCTTT
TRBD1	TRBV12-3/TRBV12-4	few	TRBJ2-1	CASSFGTEDNEQFF	TGTGCCAGCAGTTTTGGGACAGAGGACAATGAGCAGTTCTTC
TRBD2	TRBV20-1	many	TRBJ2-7	CSATGLAAYEQYF	TGCAGTGCTACGGGACTAGCGGCCTACGAGCAGTACTTC
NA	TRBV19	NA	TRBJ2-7	CASRGARSNEQYF	TGTGCCAGTAGAGGTGCTAGATCTAACGAGCAGTACTTC
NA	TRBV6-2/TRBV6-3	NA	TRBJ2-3	CASSHGRRDTQYF	TGTGCCAGCAGCCACGGGAGAAGGGATACGCAGTATTTT
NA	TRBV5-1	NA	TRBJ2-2	CASNQGVPGELFF	TGCGCCAGCAATCAGGGTGTCCCCGGGGAGCTGTTTTTT
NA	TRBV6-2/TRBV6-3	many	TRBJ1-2	CASSYGPEEAYGYTF	TGTGCCAGCAGTTATGGGCCAGAGGAAGCCTATGGCTACACCTTC
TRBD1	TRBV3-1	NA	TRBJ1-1	CASSQTTPQGAVGAFF	TGTGCCAGCAGCCAAACTACGCCTCAGGGGGCAGTAGGAGCTTTCTTT
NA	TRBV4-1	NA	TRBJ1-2	CASSQVQGYYGYTF	TGCGCCAGCAGCCAAGTCCAGGGGTACTATGGCTACACCTTC
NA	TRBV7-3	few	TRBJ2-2	CASSLVPSGELFF	TGTGCCAGCAGCTTGGTCCCCAGCGGGGAGCTGTTTTTT
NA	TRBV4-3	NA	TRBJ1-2	CASSQGGFAFTNYGYTF	TGCGCCAGCAGCCAAGGAGGGTTCGCATTCACTAACTATGGCTACACCTTC
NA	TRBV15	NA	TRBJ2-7	CATSRETAYEQYF	TGTGCCACCAGCAGAGAGACCGCCTACGAGCAGTACTTC
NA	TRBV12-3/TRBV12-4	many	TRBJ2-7	CASSLGYLFEQYF	TGTGCCAGCAGTTTAGGCTACCTCTTCGAGCAGTACTTC
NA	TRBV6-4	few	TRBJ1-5	CASSDTIGQPQHF	TGTGCCAGCAGTGACACAATAGGGCAGCCCCAGCATTTT
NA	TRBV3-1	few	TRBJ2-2	CASSLYRATGELFF	TGTGCCAGCAGCCTTTACAGGGCCACCGGGGAGCTGTTTTTT
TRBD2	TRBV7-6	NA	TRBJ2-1	CASSLGTSGVSSYNEQFF	TGTGCCAGCAGCTTAGGGACTAGCGGGGTGAGCTCCTACAATGAGCAGTTCTTC
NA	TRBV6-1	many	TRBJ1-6	CATGGGVDSPLHF	TGTGCCACCGGCGGAGGGGTGGATTCACCCCTCCACTTT
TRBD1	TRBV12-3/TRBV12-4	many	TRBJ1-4	CASSLGQGMANEKLFF	TGTGCCAGCAGCCTGGGACAGGGGATGGCTAATGAAAAACTGTTTTTT
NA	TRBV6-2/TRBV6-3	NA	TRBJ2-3	CASSTYRYSTDTQYF	TGTGCCAGCAGTACCTACAGGTATAGCACAGATACGCAGTATTTT
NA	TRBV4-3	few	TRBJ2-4	CASSPEDGYGYIQYF	TGCGCCAGCAGCCCCGAAGATGGGTACGGTTACATTCAGTACTTC
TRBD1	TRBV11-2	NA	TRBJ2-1	CASSDSQGDNEQFF	TGTGCCAGCAGCGACTCACAGGGGGACAATGAGCAGTTCTTC
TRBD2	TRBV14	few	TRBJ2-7	CASSQLAGNHYEQYF	TGTGCCAGCAGCCAATTAGCGGGAAATCACTACGAGCAGTACTTC
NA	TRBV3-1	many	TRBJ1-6	CASSQVGFDSPLHF	TGTGCCAGCAGCCAAGTGGGATTTGATTCACCCCTCCACTTT